The source of this TCR beta chain is a study of cytomegalovirus exposure and HLA in healthy donors. Germline-derived CDR1 and CDR2 are MNHNS and SASEGT. CDR3 length: 21 amino acids. Losses at the gene ends were 2 bases for V and 4 bases for J; bases not matched to a gene: 24. Amplification used 60 Vbeta primers and 13 Jbeta primers. Some clones are missing from TCRdb's copy, which holds only in-frame ones; the method was immunoSEQ multiplex PCR. The table has around 180,000 clones, more than 80% seen once. The sample was PBMCs. This TCR came from a man between 18 and 35 years old in good health and CMV-seronegative. This rearrangement joins TRBV6-1 to TRBJ2-7; 9 positions agree with TRBD2. The CDR3 sequence is CASSEYLGRLAVDLGAYEQYF. CDR3 DNA sequence: TGTGCCAGCAGTGAATACCTGGGTCGACTAGCGGTAGATTTGGGTGCTTACGAGCAGTACTTC.